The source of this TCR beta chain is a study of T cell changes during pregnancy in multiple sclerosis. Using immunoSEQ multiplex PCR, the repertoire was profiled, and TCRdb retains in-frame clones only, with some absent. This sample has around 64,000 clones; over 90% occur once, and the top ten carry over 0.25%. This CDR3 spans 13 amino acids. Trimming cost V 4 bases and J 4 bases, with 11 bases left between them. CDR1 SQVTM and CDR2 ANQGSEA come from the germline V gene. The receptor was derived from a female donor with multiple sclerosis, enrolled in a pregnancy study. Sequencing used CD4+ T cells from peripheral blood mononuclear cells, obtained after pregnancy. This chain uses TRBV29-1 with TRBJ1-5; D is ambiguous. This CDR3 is CSVADRLNQPQHF. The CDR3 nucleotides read TGCAGCGTTGCAGACCGTTTAAATCAGCCCCAGCATTTT.